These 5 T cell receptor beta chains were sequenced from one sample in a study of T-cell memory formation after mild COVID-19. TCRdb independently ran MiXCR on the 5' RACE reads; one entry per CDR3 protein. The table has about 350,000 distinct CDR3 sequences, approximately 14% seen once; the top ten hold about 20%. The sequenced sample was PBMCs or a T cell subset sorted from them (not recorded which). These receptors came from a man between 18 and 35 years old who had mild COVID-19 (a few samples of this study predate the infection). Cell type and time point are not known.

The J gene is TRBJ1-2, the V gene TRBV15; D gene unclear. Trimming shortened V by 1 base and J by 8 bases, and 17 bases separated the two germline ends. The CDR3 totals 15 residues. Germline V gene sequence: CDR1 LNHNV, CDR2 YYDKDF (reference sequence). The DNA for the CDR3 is TGTGCCACCAGCAGAGTGGGGATCAGCGGAATCGGCTACACCTTC. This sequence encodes CATSRVGISGIGYTF.

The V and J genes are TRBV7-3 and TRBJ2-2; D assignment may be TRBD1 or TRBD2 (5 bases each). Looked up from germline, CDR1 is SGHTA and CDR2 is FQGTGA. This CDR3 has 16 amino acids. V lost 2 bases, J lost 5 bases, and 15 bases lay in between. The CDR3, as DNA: TGTGCCAGCAGCTTACGACAGCAAACTAGGACCGGGGAGCTGTTTTTT. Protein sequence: CASSLRQQTRTGELFF.

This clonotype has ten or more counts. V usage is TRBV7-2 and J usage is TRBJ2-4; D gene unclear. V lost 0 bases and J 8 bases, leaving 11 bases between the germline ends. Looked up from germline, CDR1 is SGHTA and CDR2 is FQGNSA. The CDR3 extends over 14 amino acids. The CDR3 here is CASSLAGPRDIQYF. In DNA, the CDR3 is TGTGCCAGCAGCTTAGCAGGCCCTCGGGACATTCAGTACTTC.

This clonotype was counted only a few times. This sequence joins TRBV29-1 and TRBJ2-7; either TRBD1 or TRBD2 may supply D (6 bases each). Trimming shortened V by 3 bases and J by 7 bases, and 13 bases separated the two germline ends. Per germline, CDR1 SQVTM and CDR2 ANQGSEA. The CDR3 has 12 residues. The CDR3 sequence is CSVDAGGPEQYF. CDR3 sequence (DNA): TGCAGCGTTGACGCTGGGGGGCCGGAGCAGTACTTC.

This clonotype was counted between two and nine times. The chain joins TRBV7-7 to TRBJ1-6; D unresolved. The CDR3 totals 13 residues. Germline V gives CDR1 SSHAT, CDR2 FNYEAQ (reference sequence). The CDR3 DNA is TGTGCTAGCGCCGAACAGTTAGGATCACCCCTCCACTTT. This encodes CASAEQLGSPLHF.